This T cell receptor (beta chain) was identified during a study of T cells in pancreatic ductal adenocarcinoma. Study outcomes and limitations: Mean clonality was about 0.11 in tumors and roughly 0.066 in blood, not significantly different. Unique clonotypes were roughly 8-fold more numerous in blood than in tumor.

For this clone: Antigen: not known.

The CDR3 length is 16 residues. Germline V gene lookup returns CDR1 SGHKS and CDR2 YYEKEE (reference sequence). V trimming: 1 base; J trimming: 4 bases; junction bases outside the gene matches: 5. No neoadjuvant therapy was given to the selected pancreatic ductal adenocarcinoma patients before their surgery. Assay: immunoSEQ multiplex PCR; the TCRdb copy retains only in-frame clones and omits some. The profile shows roughly 17,000 clones, roughly 90% of them singletons. The source material was PBMCs. This chain links TRBV5-5 with TRBJ2-1; 10 nucleotides line up with TRBD2. This sequence was found in a human donor with pancreatic ductal adenocarcinoma. The CDR3 DNA reads as TGTGCCAGCAGCTTGATACTAGCGGGGTCTTACAATGAGCAGTTCTTC. It specifies CASSLILAGSYNEQFF.